This T cell receptor (beta chain) was identified during a study of cytomegalovirus exposure and HLA in healthy donors. The CDR3 totals 16 residues. Unmatched junction bases numbered 7, after V lost 0 bases and J lost 5 bases. CDR1 and CDR2 from the germline V gene are SGHNT and YYREEE (reference sequence). Vbeta (60) and Jbeta (13) primers were used in the PCR. The repertoire was sequenced with immunoSEQ multiplex PCR; TCRdb's copy has only in-frame clones and lacks some. Here the sample spans some 180,000 clones, over 70% being singletons. The chain couples TRBV5-4 to TRBJ2-1, with TRBD2 matching over 8 bases. The sample comprised PBMCs. The source of this sequence is a man between 18 and 29 years old in good health and CMV-seronegative. CDR3 sequence: CASSLGGTSGHNEQFF. The CDR3, as DNA: TGTGCCAGCAGCTTGGGAGGCACTAGCGGCCACAATGAGCAGTTCTTC.